This is a list of T cell receptor beta chains from one sample in a study of CD8+ T cells in alopecia areata. Data came from immunoSEQ multiplex PCR; TCRdb stores just in-frame clones and leaves some out. This repertoire shows about 140,000 clones, around 87% found once; its top ten account for roughly 13%. This sample comprised CD8+ T cells sorted from blood, obtained at week 4, from a patient treated with tofacitinib. These receptors were taken from a human donor with alopecia areata. Both conserved end residues are part of each CDR3. Fields, in order: V gene, J gene, CDR3 length, D gene, clone size, CDR3 protein. A D gene is named only where the DNA matches it firmly. Size values are once, few and many counts, or a class for expanded clones, and some rows have none.

V gene: TRBV27
J gene: TRBJ1-5
CDR3 length: 14
D gene: .
clone size: once
CDR3 protein: CASSLDGYNQPQHF

V gene: TRBV29-1
J gene: TRBJ2-3
CDR3 length: 11
D gene: .
clone size: .
CDR3 protein: CSVGGTDTQYF

V gene: TRBV27
J gene: TRBJ1-2
CDR3 length: 13
D gene: .
clone size: .
CDR3 protein: CASSKNPFYGYTF

V gene: TRBV19
J gene: TRBJ2-7
CDR3 length: 15
D gene: .
clone size: .
CDR3 protein: CASSIWGTPSYEQYF

V gene: TRBV6-6
J gene: TRBJ2-3
CDR3 length: 15
D gene: .
clone size: .
CDR3 protein: CASSSASDPTDTQYF

V gene: TRBV11-2
J gene: TRBJ2-7
CDR3 length: 16
D gene: .
clone size: .
CDR3 protein: CASSLVTSGPSYEQYF

V gene: TRBV5-1
J gene: TRBJ2-7
CDR3 length: 16
D gene: .
clone size: .
CDR3 protein: CASSLVGRPNPYEQYF

V gene: TRBV29-1
J gene: TRBJ1-2
CDR3 length: 13
D gene: TRBD1
clone size: .
CDR3 protein: CSESGTGGGGYTF

V gene: TRBV29-1
J gene: TRBJ2-5
CDR3 length: 14
D gene: .
clone size: .
CDR3 protein: CSALGTSVGETQYF

V gene: TRBV13
J gene: TRBJ2-7
CDR3 length: 13
D gene: .
clone size: .
CDR3 protein: CASSSTTSYEQYF

V gene: TRBV13
J gene: TRBJ2-7
CDR3 length: 12
D gene: TRBD2
clone size: .
CDR3 protein: CASSSWGGEQYF

V gene: TRBV11-2
J gene: TRBJ2-3
CDR3 length: 16
D gene: TRBD2
clone size: .
CDR3 protein: CASSFRLAGEEDTQYF

V gene: TRBV27
J gene: TRBJ2-7
CDR3 length: 12
D gene: TRBD1
clone size: .
CDR3 protein: CASSRGLREQYF

V gene: TRBV27
J gene: TRBJ2-1
CDR3 length: 13
D gene: .
clone size: .
CDR3 protein: CASRGSSYNEQFF

V gene: TRBV5-1
J gene: TRBJ2-7
CDR3 length: 13
D gene: .
clone size: .
CDR3 protein: CASSPGPNYEQYF

V gene: TRBV2
J gene: TRBJ2-2
CDR3 length: 15
D gene: .
clone size: .
CDR3 protein: CASTGDNTGTGELFF

V gene: TRBV5-1
J gene: TRBJ2-7
CDR3 length: 13
D gene: .
clone size: .
CDR3 protein: CASSLEPSPEQYF

V gene: TRBV29-1
J gene: TRBJ2-1
CDR3 length: 11
D gene: .
clone size: few
CDR3 protein: CSVALNNEQFF

V gene: TRBV11-2
J gene: TRBJ1-4
CDR3 length: 14
D gene: .
clone size: .
CDR3 protein: CASSPRTVNEKLFF

V gene: TRBV5-6
J gene: TRBJ1-1
CDR3 length: 11
D gene: .
clone size: .
CDR3 protein: CASSLYSEAFF

V gene: TRBV29-1
J gene: TRBJ2-1
CDR3 length: 13
D gene: .
clone size: .
CDR3 protein: CSVVYPGANEQFF

V gene: TRBV5-6
J gene: TRBJ2-1
CDR3 length: 13
D gene: TRBD2
clone size: .
CDR3 protein: CASSLPGGEEQFF

V gene: TRBV30
J gene: TRBJ2-7
CDR3 length: 13
D gene: TRBD1
clone size: .
CDR3 protein: CAWSEGAGYEQYF

V gene: TRBV15
J gene: TRBJ2-2
CDR3 length: 15
D gene: .
clone size: .
CDR3 protein: CATSRDRARTGELFF

V gene: TRBV11-2
J gene: TRBJ2-3
CDR3 length: 15
D gene: .
clone size: .
CDR3 protein: CASSSSPRSPDTQYF

V gene: TRBV4-1
J gene: TRBJ2-3
CDR3 length: 15
D gene: .
clone size: .
CDR3 protein: CASSGTRSSGDTQYF

V gene: TRBV29-1
J gene: TRBJ1-2
CDR3 length: 12
D gene: .
clone size: .
CDR3 protein: CSVYSGYYGYTF

V gene: TRBV27
J gene: TRBJ2-3
CDR3 length: 14
D gene: TRBD1
clone size: .
CDR3 protein: CATHKTGGTDTQYF

V gene: TRBV4-1
J gene: TRBJ1-1
CDR3 length: 14
D gene: TRBD1
clone size: .
CDR3 protein: CASSRTGTADEAFF

V gene: TRBV7-6
J gene: TRBJ2-5
CDR3 length: 14
D gene: TRBD1
clone size: once
CDR3 protein: CASGGTGGDGAEYF

V gene: TRBV7-9
J gene: TRBJ2-3
CDR3 length: 18
D gene: TRBD2
clone size: .
CDR3 protein: CASSSPGGASRSTDTQYF

V gene: TRBV7-6
J gene: TRBJ2-5
CDR3 length: 11
D gene: .
clone size: .
CDR3 protein: CASSLGGTQYF

V gene: TRBV13
J gene: TRBJ2-3
CDR3 length: 16
D gene: TRBD2
clone size: few
CDR3 protein: CASSPRGGGAPDTQYF

V gene: TRBV7-8
J gene: TRBJ1-2
CDR3 length: 12
D gene: .
clone size: .
CDR3 protein: CASSPDNYGYTF

V gene: TRBV6-1
J gene: TRBJ2-2
CDR3 length: 12
D gene: TRBD1
clone size: .
CDR3 protein: CASRDRTGELFF

V gene: TRBV19
J gene: TRBJ1-1
CDR3 length: 12
D gene: .
clone size: .
CDR3 protein: CASSSYGSEAFF

V gene: TRBV9
J gene: TRBJ2-6
CDR3 length: 15
D gene: .
clone size: few
CDR3 protein: CASSVAGSGANVLTF

V gene: TRBV5-1
J gene: TRBJ1-6
CDR3 length: 15
D gene: TRBD1
clone size: .
CDR3 protein: CASSGGQGDNSPLHF

V gene: TRBV5-6
J gene: TRBJ2-7
CDR3 length: 14
D gene: .
clone size: .
CDR3 protein: CASSFGDQLTEQYF

V gene: TRBV5-6
J gene: TRBJ1-1
CDR3 length: 14
D gene: .
clone size: .
CDR3 protein: CASSLTAENTEAFF

V gene: TRBV5-1
J gene: TRBJ1-5
CDR3 length: 16
D gene: .
clone size: .
CDR3 protein: CASSRTGLNSNQPQHF

V gene: TRBV2
J gene: TRBJ1-5
CDR3 length: 14
D gene: .
clone size: .
CDR3 protein: CASSEAGENQPQHF

V gene: TRBV29-1
J gene: TRBJ2-7
CDR3 length: 12
D gene: .
clone size: .
CDR3 protein: CSVAVDSYEQYF

V gene: TRBV30
J gene: TRBJ2-1
CDR3 length: 8
D gene: .
clone size: .
CDR3 protein: CASNEQFF

V gene: TRBV10-2
J gene: TRBJ2-7
CDR3 length: 13
D gene: TRBD2
clone size: .
CDR3 protein: CASSGPGGPEQYF

V gene: TRBV27
J gene: TRBJ1-4
CDR3 length: 18
D gene: .
clone size: .
CDR3 protein: CASSPVSALTATNEKLFF

V gene: TRBV29-1
J gene: TRBJ2-1
CDR3 length: 13
D gene: .
clone size: .
CDR3 protein: CSVDGGLGNEQFF

V gene: TRBV5-1
J gene: TRBJ1-5
CDR3 length: 15
D gene: .
clone size: .
CDR3 protein: CASSVTGNSNQPQHF

V gene: TRBV29-1
J gene: TRBJ1-1
CDR3 length: 11
D gene: .
clone size: .
CDR3 protein: CSGAEGTEAFF

V gene: TRBV29-1
J gene: TRBJ2-5
CDR3 length: 13
D gene: .
clone size: .
CDR3 protein: CSAVGPPQETQYF